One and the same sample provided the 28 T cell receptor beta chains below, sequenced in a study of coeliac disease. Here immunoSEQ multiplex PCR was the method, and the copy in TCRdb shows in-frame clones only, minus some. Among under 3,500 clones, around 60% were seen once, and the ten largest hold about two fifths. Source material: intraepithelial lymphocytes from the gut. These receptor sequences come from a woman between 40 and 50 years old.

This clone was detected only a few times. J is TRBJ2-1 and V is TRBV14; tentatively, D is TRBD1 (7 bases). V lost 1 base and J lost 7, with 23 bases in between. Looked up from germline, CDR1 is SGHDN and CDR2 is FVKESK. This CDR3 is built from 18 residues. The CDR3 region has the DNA TGTGCCAGCAGCCAAGGAAGGGACGGGGGACAGAATCTGAATGAGCAGTTCTTC. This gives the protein CASSQGRDGGQNLNEQFF.

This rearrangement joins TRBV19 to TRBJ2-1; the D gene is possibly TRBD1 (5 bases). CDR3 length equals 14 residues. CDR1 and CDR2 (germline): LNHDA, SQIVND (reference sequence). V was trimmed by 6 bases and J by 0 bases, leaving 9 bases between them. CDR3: CASSQTVSYNEQFF. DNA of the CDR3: TGTGCCAGTAGCCAGACAGTCTCCTACAATGAGCAGTTCTTC.

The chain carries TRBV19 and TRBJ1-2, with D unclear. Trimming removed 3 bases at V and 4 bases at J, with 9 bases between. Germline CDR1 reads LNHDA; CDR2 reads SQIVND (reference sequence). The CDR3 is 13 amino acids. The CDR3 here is CASSIGGSYGYTF. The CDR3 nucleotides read TGTGCCAGTAGTATTGGAGGCTCCTATGGCTACACCTTC.

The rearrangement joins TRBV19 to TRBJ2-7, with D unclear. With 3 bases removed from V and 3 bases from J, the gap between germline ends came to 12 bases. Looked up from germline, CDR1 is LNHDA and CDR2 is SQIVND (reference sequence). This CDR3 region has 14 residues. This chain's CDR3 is CASSMVPDFYEQYF. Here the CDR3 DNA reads TGTGCCAGTAGTATGGTCCCAGACTTCTACGAGCAGTACTTC.

CDR3 coding DNA: TGTGCCAGCAGCGATAGCGGGAGGGCCACAGATACGCAGTATTTT. Translating gives CASSDSGRATDTQYF. This chain uses TRBV9 with TRBJ2-3, with 11 bases that match TRBD2. The V and J ends lost 3 bases and 2 bases, in that order; junction bases with no gene match: 2. Per the germline V gene, CDR1 is SGDLS and CDR2 is YYNGEE. The CDR3 has 15 amino acids.

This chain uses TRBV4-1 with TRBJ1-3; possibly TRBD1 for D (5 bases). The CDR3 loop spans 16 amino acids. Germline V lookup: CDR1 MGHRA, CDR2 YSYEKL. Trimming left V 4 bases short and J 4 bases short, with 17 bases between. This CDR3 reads CASSPHPLRQGNTIYF. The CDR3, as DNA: TGCGCCAGCAGCCCACATCCTCTGAGACAGGGAAACACCATATATTTT.

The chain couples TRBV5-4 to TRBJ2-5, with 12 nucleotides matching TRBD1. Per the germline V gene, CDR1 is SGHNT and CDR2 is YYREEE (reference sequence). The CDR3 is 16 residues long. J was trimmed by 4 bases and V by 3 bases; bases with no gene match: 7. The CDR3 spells CASSSGTGGPVETQYF. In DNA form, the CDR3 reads TGTGCCAGCAGCTCCGGGACAGGGGGCCCGGTAGAGACCCAGTACTTC.

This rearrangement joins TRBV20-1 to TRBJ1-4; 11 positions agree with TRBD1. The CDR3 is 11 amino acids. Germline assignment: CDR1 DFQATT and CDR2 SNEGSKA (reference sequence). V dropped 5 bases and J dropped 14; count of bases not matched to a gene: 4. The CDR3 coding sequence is TGCAGTGCTGGGGACAGGGGGTTTCTGTTTTTT. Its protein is CSAGDRGFLFF.

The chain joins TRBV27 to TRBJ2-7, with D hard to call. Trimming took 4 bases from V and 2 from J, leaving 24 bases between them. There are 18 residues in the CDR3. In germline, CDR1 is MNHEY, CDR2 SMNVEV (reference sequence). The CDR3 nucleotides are TGTGCCAGCAGTTCAACCCCCCTTGGCCAATCCGTAACCTACGAGCAGTACTTC. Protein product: CASSSTPLGQSVTYEQYF.

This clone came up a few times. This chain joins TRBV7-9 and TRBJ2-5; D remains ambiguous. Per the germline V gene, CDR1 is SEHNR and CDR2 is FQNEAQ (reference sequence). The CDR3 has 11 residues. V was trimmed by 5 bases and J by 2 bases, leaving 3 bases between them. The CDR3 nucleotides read TGTGCCAGCAGCCTTCAAGAGACCCAGTACTTC. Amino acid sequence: CASSLQETQYF.

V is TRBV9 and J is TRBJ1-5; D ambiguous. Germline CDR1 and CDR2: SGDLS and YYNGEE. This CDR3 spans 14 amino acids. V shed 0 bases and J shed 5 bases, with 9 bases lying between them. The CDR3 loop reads CASSVGSGYQPQHF. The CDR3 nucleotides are TGTGCCAGCAGCGTAGGATCGGGATATCAGCCCCAGCATTTT.

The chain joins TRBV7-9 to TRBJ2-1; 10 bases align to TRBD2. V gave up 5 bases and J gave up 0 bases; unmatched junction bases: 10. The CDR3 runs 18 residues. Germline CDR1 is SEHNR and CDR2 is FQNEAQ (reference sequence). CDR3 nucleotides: TGTGCCAGCAGCGGGGGACTAGCGTCGTCGGGCTCCTACAATGAGCAGTTCTTC. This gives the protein CASSGGLASSGSYNEQFF.

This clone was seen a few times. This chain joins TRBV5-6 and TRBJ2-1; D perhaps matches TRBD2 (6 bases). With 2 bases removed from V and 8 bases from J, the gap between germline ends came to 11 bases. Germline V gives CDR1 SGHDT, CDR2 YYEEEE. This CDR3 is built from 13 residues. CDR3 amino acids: CASSFEGRYEQFF. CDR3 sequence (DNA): TGTGCCAGCAGCTTTGAGGGGAGGTATGAGCAGTTCTTC.

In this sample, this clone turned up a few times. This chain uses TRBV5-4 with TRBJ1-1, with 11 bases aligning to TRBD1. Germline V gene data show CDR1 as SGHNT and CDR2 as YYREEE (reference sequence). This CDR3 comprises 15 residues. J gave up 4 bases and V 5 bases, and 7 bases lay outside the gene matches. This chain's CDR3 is CASRQGTGGVTEAFF. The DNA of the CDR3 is TGTGCCAGCAGACAGGGGACAGGGGGGGTCACTGAAGCTTTCTTT.

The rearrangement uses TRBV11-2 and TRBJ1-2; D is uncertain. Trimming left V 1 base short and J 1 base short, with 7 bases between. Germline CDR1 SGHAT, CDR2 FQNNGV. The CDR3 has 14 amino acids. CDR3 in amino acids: CASSLAQNNYGYTF. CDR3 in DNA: TGTGCCAGCAGCTTAGCACAGAATAACTATGGCTACACCTTC.

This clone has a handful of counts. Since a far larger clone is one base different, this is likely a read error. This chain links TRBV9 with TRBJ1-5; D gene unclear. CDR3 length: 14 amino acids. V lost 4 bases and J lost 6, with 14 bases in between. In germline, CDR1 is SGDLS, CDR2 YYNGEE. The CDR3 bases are TGTGCCAGCAGCCAAGGACTGGGCCCTCAGCCCCAGCATTTT. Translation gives CASSQGLGPQPQHF.

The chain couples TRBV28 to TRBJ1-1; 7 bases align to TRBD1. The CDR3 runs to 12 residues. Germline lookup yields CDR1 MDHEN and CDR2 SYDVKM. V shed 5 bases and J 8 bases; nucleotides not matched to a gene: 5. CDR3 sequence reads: CASSAGTAEAFF. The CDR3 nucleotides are TGTGCCAGCAGTGCCGGGACAGCAGAAGCTTTCTTT. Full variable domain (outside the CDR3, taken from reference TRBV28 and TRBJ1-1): DVKVTQSSRYLVKRTGEKVFLECVQDMDHENMFWYRQDPGLGLRLIYFSYDVKMKEKGDIPEGYSVSREKKERFSLILESASTNQTSMYLCASSAGTAEAFFGQGTRLTVV.

Here the CDR3 reads CASSGGYSLSEQYF. In nucleotides, the CDR3 is TGTGCCAGCAGCGGAGGATATAGTCTAAGCGAGCAGTACTTC. The chain combines TRBV5-4 with TRBJ2-5, with D maybe TRBD2 (5 bases). The J call may not be correct, given that the DNA end is closer to TRBJ2-7. CDR3 length: 14 amino acids. The germline V gene encodes CDR1 SGHNT and CDR2 YYREEE (reference sequence).

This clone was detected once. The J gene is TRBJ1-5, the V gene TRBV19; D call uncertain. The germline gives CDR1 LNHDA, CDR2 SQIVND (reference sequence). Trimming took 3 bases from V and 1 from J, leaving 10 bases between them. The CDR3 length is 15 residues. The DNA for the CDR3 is TGTGCCAGTAGTATCAGCCAGGCGAGCAATCAGCCCCAGCATTTT. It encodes CASSISQASNQPQHF.

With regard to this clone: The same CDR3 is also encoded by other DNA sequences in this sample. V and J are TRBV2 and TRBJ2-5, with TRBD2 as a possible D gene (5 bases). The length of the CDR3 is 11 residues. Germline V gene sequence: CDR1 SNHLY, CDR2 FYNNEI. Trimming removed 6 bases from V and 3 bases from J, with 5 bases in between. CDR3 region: CASRREETQYF. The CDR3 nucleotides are TGTGCCAGCAGGAGGGAAGAGACCCAGTACTTC.

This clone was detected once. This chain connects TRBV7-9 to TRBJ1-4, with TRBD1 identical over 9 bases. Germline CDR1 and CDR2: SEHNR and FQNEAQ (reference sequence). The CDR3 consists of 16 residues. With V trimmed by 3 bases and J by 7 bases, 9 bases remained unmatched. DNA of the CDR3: TGTGCCAGCAGCTTTACGCCGGGACAGGGTCGTGAAAAACTGTTTTTT. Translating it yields CASSFTPGQGREKLFF.

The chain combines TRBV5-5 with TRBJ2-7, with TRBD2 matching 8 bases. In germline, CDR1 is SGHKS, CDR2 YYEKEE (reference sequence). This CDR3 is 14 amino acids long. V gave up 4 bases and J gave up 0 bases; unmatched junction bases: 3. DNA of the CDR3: TGTGCCAGCAGCCCCACTAGCGGCTCCTACGAGCAGTACTTC. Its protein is CASSPTSGSYEQYF.

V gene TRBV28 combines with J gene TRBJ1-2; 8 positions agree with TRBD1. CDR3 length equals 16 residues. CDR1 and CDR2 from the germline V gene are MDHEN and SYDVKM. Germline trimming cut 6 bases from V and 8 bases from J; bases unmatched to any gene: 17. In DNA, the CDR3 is TGTGCCAGCAGCCTGACAGGGGCCCGGGACCTTTTCGGCTACACCTTC. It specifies CASSLTGARDLFGYTF.

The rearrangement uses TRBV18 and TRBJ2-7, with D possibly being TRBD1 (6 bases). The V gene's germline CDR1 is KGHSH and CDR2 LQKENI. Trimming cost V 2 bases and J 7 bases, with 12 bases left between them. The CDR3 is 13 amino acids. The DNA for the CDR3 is TGTGCCAGCTCACCAACCGGACAGTTTGAGCAGTACTTC. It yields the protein CASSPTGQFEQYF.

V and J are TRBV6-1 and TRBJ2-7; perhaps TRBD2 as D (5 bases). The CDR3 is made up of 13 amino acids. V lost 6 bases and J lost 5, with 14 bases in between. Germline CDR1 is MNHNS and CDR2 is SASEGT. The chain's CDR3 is CASSHPVRDEQYF. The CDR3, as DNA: TGTGCCAGCAGCCACCCTGTGAGGGACGAGCAGTACTTC.

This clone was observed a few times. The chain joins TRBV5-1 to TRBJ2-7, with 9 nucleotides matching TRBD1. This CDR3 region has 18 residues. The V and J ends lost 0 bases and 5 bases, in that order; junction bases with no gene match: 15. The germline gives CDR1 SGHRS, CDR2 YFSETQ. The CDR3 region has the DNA TGCGCCAGCAGCTTGGGGCGGATCGGCCGGGACAGGGTTGACGAGCAGTACTTC. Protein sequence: CASSLGRIGRDRVDEQYF.

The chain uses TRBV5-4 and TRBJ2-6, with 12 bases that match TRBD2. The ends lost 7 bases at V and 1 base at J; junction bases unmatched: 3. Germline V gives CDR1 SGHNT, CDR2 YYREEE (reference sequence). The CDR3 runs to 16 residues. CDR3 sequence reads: CASRTSGMSGANVLTF. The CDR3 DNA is TGTGCCAGCCGGACTAGCGGGATGTCTGGGGCCAACGTCCTGACTTTC. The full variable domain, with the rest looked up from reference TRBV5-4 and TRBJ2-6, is ETGVTQSPTHLIKTRGQQVTLRCSSQSGHNTVSWYQQALGQGPQFIFQYYREEENGRGNFPPRFSGLQFPNYSSELNVNALELDDSALYLCASRTSGMSGANVLTFGAGSRLTVL.

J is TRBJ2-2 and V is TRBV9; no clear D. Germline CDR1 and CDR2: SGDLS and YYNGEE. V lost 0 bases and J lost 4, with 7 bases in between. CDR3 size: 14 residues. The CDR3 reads CASSVGEPTGELFF. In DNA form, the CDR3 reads TGTGCCAGCAGCGTAGGTGAGCCCACCGGGGAGCTGTTTTTT.